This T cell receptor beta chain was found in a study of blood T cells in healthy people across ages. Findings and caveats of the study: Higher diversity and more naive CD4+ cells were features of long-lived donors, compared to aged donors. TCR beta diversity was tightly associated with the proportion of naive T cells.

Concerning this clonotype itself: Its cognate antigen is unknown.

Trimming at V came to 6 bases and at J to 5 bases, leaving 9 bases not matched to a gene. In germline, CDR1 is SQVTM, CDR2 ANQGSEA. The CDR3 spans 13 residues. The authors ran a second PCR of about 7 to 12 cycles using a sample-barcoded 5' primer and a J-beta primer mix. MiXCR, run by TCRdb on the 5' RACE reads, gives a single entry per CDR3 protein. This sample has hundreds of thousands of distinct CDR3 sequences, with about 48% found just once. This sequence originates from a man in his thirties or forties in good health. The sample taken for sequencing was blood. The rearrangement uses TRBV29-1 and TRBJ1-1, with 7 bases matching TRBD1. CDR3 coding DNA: TGCAGCGTGAACGGGCAACAGGGGACTGAAGCTTTCTTT. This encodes CSVNGQQGTEAFF.